Following are 9 T cell receptor beta chains from one sample sequenced in a study of control samples from healthy donors and cancer patients. Here immunoSEQ multiplex PCR was the method, and the copy in TCRdb shows in-frame clones only, minus some. The sample holds about 150,000 clones; approximately 94% are singletons and the top ten take around 8%. Sequenced sample: blood. These receptors were taken from a woman aged 40 to 50 in good health.

This clone was found once. The genes are TRBV6-5 and TRBJ1-2, with 7 bases that match TRBD1. CDR3 size: 14 residues. Germline CDR1 is MNHEY and CDR2 is SVGAGI. V lost 5 bases to trimming and J lost 3 bases; unmatched junction nucleotides: 6. The CDR3 nucleotides are TGTGCCAGCAGTCGGGGACAGCTCGACTATGGCTACACCTTC. It encodes CASSRGQLDYGYTF.

The chain uses TRBV11-3 and TRBJ2-5; 7 positions agree with TRBD2. CDR3 length: 15 amino acids. The junction had 10 bases not matched to a gene; V was cut back by 5 bases and J by 4 bases. CDR1 is SGHNT and CDR2 is YENEEA in the germline V gene. CDR3 in DNA: TGTGCCAGCAGCCGCGAATCGGGGGGTGGAGAGACCCAGTACTTC. Its protein product is CASSRESGGGETQYF. Drawing the rest from reference TRBV11-3 and TRBJ2-5, the complete variable domain is EAGVVQSPRYKIIEKKQPVAFWCNPISGHNTLYWYLQNLGQGPELLIRYENEEAVDDSQLPKDRFSAERLKGVDSTLKIQPAELGDSAVYLCASSRESGGGETQYFGPGTRLLVL.

This clone was counted once. The chain carries TRBV4-3 and TRBJ1-5, with 7 bases lining up with TRBD1. Per the germline V gene, CDR1 is LGHNA and CDR2 is YSLEER. The junction had 9 bases not matched to a gene; V was cut back by 5 bases and J by 5 bases. CDR3 length: 15 residues. The CDR3 region is CASSATTGNYQPQHF. CDR3 DNA: TGCGCCAGCAGCGCAACGACAGGGAACTATCAGCCCCAGCATTTT.

The chain uses TRBV9 and TRBJ2-3, with a weak D call TRBD2 (6 bases). There are 15 residues in the CDR3. Per germline, CDR1 SGDLS and CDR2 YYNGEE. The ends were cut back, 1 base at V and 0 bases at J, with 9 bases in the middle. CDR3 DNA sequence: TGTGCCAGCAGCGTATCCGGGACTAGCACAGATACGCAGTATTTT. It yields the protein CASSVSGTSTDTQYF.

This clone was detected once. The rearrangement joins TRBV18 to TRBJ1-1, with 9 bases aligning to TRBD1. V lost 3 bases to trimming and J lost 0 bases; unmatched junction nucleotides: 5. Germline-derived CDR1 and CDR2 are KGHSH and LQKENI. The CDR3 extends over 16 amino acids. Written as DNA, the CDR3 is TGTGCCAGCTCACCTCGTTGGACAGGGGTGAACACTGAAGCTTTCTTT. This translates into CASSPRWTGVNTEAFF.

A single count supports this clone. The J gene is TRBJ2-5, the V gene TRBV5-6; 8 bases align to TRBD1. This CDR3 is built from 15 residues. Germline CDR1 SGHDT, CDR2 YYEEEE. V dropped 2 bases and J dropped 2; count of bases not matched to a gene: 5. CDR3 nucleotides: TGTGCCAGCAGCTTCAGGGGGCTGGAGCAAGAGACCCAGTACTTC. It is translated as CASSFRGLEQETQYF.

The chain carries TRBV7-2 and TRBJ2-7, with unresolved D. The germline V gene has CDR1 SGHTA and CDR2 FQGNSA. The V and J ends lost 1 base and 5 bases respectively, with 18 bases between them. The CDR3 totals 16 residues. The CDR3 region has the DNA TGTGCCAGCAGCTTAGTTCTTGGTTTTTCCACGAACGAGCAGTACTTC. It translates to CASSLVLGFSTNEQYF.

The chain joins TRBV7-8 to TRBJ2-1; perhaps TRBD1 as D (7 bases). Looked up from germline, CDR1 is SGHVS and CDR2 is FQNEAQ. Trimming stripped 5 bases from V and 7 bases from J, with 15 bases between. The CDR3 is made up of 14 amino acids. CDR3 in DNA: TGTGCCAGCAGCCCATCGACAGGGAGGAATGAGCAGTTCTTC. The encoded protein is CASSPSTGRNEQFF. The full variable domain, its missing parts supplied by reference TRBV7-8 and TRBJ2-1, is GAGVSQSPRYKVAKRGQDVALRCDPISGHVSLFWYQQALGQGPEFLTYFQNEAQLDKSGLPSDRFFAERPEGSVSTLKIQRTQQEDSAVYLCASSPSTGRNEQFFGPGTRLTVL.

The gene calls are TRBV24-1 and TRBJ2-1; weak D call: TRBD2 (6 bases). Germline V gene data show CDR1 as KGHDR and CDR2 as SFDVKD. The CDR3 totals 17 residues. V shed 4 bases and J shed 5 bases, with 20 bases lying between them. The CDR3 nucleotides read TGTGCCACCAGTGACCCTCGGGACTCCAGAACAAACAATGAGCAGTTCTTC. Protein: CATSDPRDSRTNNEQFF.